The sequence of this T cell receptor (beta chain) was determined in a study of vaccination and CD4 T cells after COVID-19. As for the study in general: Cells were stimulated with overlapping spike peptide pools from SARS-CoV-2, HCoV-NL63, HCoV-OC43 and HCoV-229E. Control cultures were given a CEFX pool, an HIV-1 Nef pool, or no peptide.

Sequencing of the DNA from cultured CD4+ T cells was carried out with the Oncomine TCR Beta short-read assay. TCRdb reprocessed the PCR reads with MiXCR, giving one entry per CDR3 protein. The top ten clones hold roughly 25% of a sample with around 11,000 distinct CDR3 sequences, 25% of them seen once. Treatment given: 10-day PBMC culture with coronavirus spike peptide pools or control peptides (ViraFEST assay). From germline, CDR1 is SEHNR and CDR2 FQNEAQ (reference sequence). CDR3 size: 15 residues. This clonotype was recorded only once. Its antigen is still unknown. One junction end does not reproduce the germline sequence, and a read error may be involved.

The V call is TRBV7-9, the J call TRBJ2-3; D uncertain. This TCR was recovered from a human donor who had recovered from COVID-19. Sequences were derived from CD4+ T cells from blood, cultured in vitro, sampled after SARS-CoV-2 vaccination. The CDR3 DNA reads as TGTGCCAGCAGCTTAGGTCGGATTAGCAAAGATACGCAGTATTTT. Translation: CASSLGRISKDTQYF.